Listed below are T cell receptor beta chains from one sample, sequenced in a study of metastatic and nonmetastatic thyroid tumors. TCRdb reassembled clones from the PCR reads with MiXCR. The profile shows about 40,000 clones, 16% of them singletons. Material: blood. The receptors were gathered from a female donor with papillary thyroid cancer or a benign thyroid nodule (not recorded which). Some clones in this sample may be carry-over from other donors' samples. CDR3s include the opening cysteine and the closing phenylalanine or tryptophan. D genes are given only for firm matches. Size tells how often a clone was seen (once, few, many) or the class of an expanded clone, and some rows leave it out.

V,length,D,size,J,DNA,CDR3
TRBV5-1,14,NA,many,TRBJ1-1,TGCGCCAGCAGCTTGGACTTGGGGAACACTGAAGCTTTCTTT,CASSLDLGNTEAFF
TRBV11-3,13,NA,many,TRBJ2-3,TGTGCCAGCAGCTTAGGCCCCACAGATACGCAGTATTTT,CASSLGPTDTQYF
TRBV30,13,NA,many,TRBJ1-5,TGTGCCTGTCAAGGACAGAGCGGTCAGCCCCAGCATTTT,CACQGQSGQPQHF
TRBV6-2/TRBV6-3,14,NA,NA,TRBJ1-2,TGTGCCAGCAGTTATCGCCCGAATAACTATGGCTACACCTTC,CASSYRPNNYGYTF
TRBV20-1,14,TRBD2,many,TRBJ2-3,TGCAGTGTTCCGACTAGCGGACGCACAGATACGCAGTATTTT,CSVPTSGRTDTQYF
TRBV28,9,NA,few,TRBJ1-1,TGTGCCAGCGGTCCTGAAGCTTTCTTT,CASGPEAFF
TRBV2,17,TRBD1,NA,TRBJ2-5,TGTGCCAGCAGTGAAAGGGTCCCCGGACAGGGGCAAGAGACCCAGTACTTC,CASSERVPGQGQETQYF
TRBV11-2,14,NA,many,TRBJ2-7,TGTGCCAGCAGCTTAGGGTCAGGGTCCTACGAGCAGTACTTC,CASSLGSGSYEQYF
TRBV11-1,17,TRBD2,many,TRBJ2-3,TGTGCCAGCAGCCCAAAACTAGCGGGAGGCCTCACAGATACGCAGTATTTT,CASSPKLAGGLTDTQYF
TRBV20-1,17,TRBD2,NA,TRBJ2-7,TGCAGTGCTAGCTTTAATTTCGGACTAGCGGGAGATAACGAGCAGTACTTC,CSASFNFGLAGDNEQYF
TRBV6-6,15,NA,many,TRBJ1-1,TGTGCCAGCAGTTATTGGCGGGGCTCGAACACTGAAGCTTTCTTT,CASSYWRGSNTEAFF
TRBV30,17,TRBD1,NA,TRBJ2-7,TGTGCCTGCCAAAAGCTAGGACAGGGGGCGAACACCGGGGAGCAGTACTTC,CACQKLGQGANTGEQYF
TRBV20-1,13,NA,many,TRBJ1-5,TGCAGTGCTAGAGATGGATTGAGTCAGCCCCAGCATTTT,CSARDGLSQPQHF
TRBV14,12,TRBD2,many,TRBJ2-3,TGTGCCAGCAGCCTTACTACTAGCGGGGTATGTTTT,CASSLTTSGVCF
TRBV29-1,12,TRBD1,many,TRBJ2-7,TGCAGCGTTGAGTACAGGGGATACGAGCAGTACTTC,CSVEYRGYEQYF
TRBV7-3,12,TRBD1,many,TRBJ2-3,TGTGCCAGCAGCCGGGACAGGGGTACGCAGTATTTT,CASSRDRGTQYF
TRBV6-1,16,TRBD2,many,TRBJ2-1,TGTGCCAGCAGCTCCTATGGACTAGCGGATGACAATGAGCAGTTCTTC,CASSSYGLADDNEQFF
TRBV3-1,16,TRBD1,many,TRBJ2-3,TGTGCCAGCAGCAAGTCCGGGACAGGGAGTTTCCATACGCAGTATTTT,CASSKSGTGSFHTQYF
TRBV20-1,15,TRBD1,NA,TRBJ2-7,TGCAGTGCTAGAGAACTAACAGGGGCAGCCTACGAGCAGTACTTC,CSARELTGAAYEQYF
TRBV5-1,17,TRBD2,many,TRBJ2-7,TGCGCCAGCAGCTCGAGCCCACTAGCGGGGACATCCTACGAGCAGTACTTC,CASSSSPLAGTSYEQYF
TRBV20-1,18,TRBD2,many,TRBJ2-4,TGCAGTGCCGTACGGACTAGCGGGGGTTGGCTAGCCAAAAACATTCAGTACTTC,CSAVRTSGGWLAKNIQYF
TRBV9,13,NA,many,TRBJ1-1,TGTGCCAGCAGCCTCTCACAAAACACTGAAGCTTTCTTT,CASSLSQNTEAFF
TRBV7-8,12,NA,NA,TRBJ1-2,TGTGCCAGCAGCCAAGACAGCTATGGCTACACCTTC,CASSQDSYGYTF
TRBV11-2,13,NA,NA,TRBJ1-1,TGTGCCAGCAGCCAACGGGGAGGTCCTGAAGCTTTCTTT,CASSQRGGPEAFF
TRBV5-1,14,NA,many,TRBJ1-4,TGCGCCAGCAGCTTGCGAGGGGGAAATGAAAAACTGTTTTTT,CASSLRGGNEKLFF
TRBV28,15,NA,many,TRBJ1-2,TGTGCCAGCAGTACCGCACTTAGATCAAACTATGGCTACACCTTC,CASSTALRSNYGYTF